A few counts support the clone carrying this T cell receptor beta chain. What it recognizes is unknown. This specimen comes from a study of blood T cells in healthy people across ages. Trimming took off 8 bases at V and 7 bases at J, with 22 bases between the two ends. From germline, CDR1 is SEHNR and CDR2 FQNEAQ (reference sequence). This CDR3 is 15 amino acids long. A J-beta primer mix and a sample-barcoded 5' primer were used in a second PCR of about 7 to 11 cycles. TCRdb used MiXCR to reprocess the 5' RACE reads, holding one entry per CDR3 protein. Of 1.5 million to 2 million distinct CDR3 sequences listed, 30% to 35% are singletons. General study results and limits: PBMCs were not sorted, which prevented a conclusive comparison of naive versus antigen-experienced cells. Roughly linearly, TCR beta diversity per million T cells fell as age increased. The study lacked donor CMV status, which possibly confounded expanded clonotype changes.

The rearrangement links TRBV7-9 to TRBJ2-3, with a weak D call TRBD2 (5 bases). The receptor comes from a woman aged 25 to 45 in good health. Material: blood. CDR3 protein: CASLQTDGVAYTQYF. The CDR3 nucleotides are TGTGCCAGCCTCCAGACGGACGGGGTGGCTTATACGCAGTATTTT.